A selection of T cell receptor beta chains follows, all from one sample in a study of cytomegalovirus exposure and HLA in healthy donors. Profiling relied on immunoSEQ multiplex PCR, and the TCRdb table lists in-frame clones only, not all of them. Its listing shows about 160,000 clones. The specimen sequenced was PBMCs. Source of these receptors: a woman aged 55-75 years in good health and CMV-seronegative. Both conserved end residues are part of each CDR3. Fields, in order: J gene, V gene, D gene, CDR3 protein, CDR3 DNA. A D gene is named only where the DNA matches it firmly.

TRBJ1-1,TRBV20-1,TRBD1,CSAGQGAAAFF,TGCAGTGCGGGACAGGGGGCGGCAGCTTTCTTT
TRBJ1-5,TRBV11-2,-,CASSRDNYQPQHF,TGTGCCAGCAGCCGAGACAATTATCAGCCCCAGCATTTT
TRBJ1-5,TRBV19,TRBD1,CAASTGLFNQPQHF,TGTGCCGCCTCGACAGGGCTATTCAATCAGCCCCAGCATTTT
TRBJ2-2,TRBV18,TRBD2,CASSPQRGTGELFF,TGTGCCAGCTCACCGCAGCGGGGGACCGGGGAGCTGTTTTTT
TRBJ2-7,TRBV5-4,-,CASSPEAGVYEQYF,TGTGCCAGCAGCCCAGAGGCAGGGGTCTACGAGCAGTACTTC
TRBJ1-4,TRBV5-1,-,CASSRTGTTNEKLFF,TGCGCCAGCAGCCGCACGGGGACAACTAATGAAAAACTGTTTTTT
TRBJ1-5,TRBV7-2,TRBD1,CASSLFGTAEHNQPQHF,TGTGCCAGCAGCTTGTTTGGGACAGCGGAACACAATCAGCCCCAGCATTTT
TRBJ1-2,TRBV11-2,-,CASSLETGSTYGYTF,TGTGCCAGCAGCTTAGAAACAGGATCTACCTATGGCTACACCTTC
TRBJ1-2,TRBV28,-,CASSLTGYGYTF,TGTGCCAGCAGTTTGACAGGCTATGGCTACACCTTC
TRBJ2-1,TRBV4-2,TRBD1,CASSPQGGSYNEQFF,TGTGCCAGCAGCCCACAGGGGGGATCCTACAATGAGCAGTTCTTC
TRBJ1-2,TRBV10-2,-,CASSESASRRVNYGYTF,TGCGCCAGCAGTGAGTCAGCATCTCGACGGGTTAACTATGGCTACACCTTC
TRBJ2-3,TRBV10-3,-,CAISGWGGTDTQYF,TGTGCCATCAGTGGTTGGGGGGGCACAGATACGCAGTATTTT
TRBJ1-4,TRBV7-2,TRBD1,CASSQNRGSNEKLFF,TGTGCCAGCAGCCAAAACAGGGGGTCTAATGAAAAACTGTTTTTT
TRBJ2-1,TRBV19,-,CATSDRYNEQFF,TGTGCCACCTCGGACAGATACAATGAGCAGTTCTTC
TRBJ2-7,TRBV28,TRBD2,CASSFLAGGPSYEQYF,TGTGCCAGCAGTTTCTTAGCGGGAGGGCCATCCTACGAGCAGTACTTC
TRBJ1-4,TRBV6-5,-,CASSYFQGKYEKLFF,TGTGCCAGCAGTTACTTTCAGGGGAAGTACGAAAAACTGTTTTTT
TRBJ1-2,TRBV5-1,-,CASSLGGGEGYTF,TGCGCCAGCAGCTTGGGCGGGGGTGAGGGCTACACCTTC
TRBJ2-1,TRBV6-4,TRBD2,CASSTSGSRNEQFF,TGTGCCAGCAGTACTAGCGGGAGTAGGAATGAGCAGTTCTTC
TRBJ1-3,TRBV30,-,CAWSVAGGNTIYF,TGTGCCTGGAGTGTAGCAGGTGGAAACACCATATATTTT
TRBJ1-1,TRBV4-1,-,CASSQGLLNTEAFF,TGCGCCAGCAGCCAAGGGCTTTTGAACACTGAAGCTTTCTTT
TRBJ2-7,TRBV27,TRBD1,CASRTGASLAQYF,TGTGCCAGCAGGACAGGGGCCAGCCTCGCGCAGTACTTC
TRBJ1-6,TRBV5-1,-,CASGVGVYNSPLHF,TGCGCCAGCGGGGTCGGGGTATATAATTCACCCCTCCACTTT
TRBJ2-3,TRBV5-4,TRBD2,CASSPTSAVDTQYF,TGTGCCAGCAGCCCGACTAGCGCTGTTGATACGCAGTATTTT
TRBJ2-7,TRBV7-9,-,CASRGDFYEQYF,TGTGCCAGCAGGGGGGACTTCTACGAGCAGTACTTC
TRBJ2-2,TRBV27,-,CASSYRVTGELFF,TGTGCCAGCAGCTACAGGGTCACCGGGGAGCTGTTTTTT
TRBJ2-7,TRBV20-1,-,CSAKTGYEQYF,TGCAGTGCTAAGACAGGCTACGAGCAGTACTTC
TRBJ1-2,TRBV19,-,CASSISRQNYGYTF,TGTGCCAGTAGTATCTCCCGACAGAACTATGGCTACACCTTC
TRBJ2-3,TRBV7-7,-,CASSLASTDTQYF,TGTGCCAGCAGCTTGGCAAGCACAGATACGCAGTATTTT
TRBJ2-1,TRBV6-5,-,CASSYTGRGPSNEQFF,TGTGCCAGCAGTTATACCGGGAGGGGGCCTAGCAATGAGCAGTTCTTC
TRBJ2-5,TRBV29-1,TRBD2,CSVALAGQETQYF,TGCAGCGTTGCATTAGCGGGGCAAGAGACCCAGTACTTC
TRBJ2-5,TRBV7-3,TRBD1,CASSQGVVVGETQYF,TGTGCCAGCAGCCAGGGGGTCGTGGTAGGAGAGACCCAGTACTTC
TRBJ2-7,TRBV27,TRBD2,CASSPMAGVGEQYF,TGTGCCAGCAGTCCAATGGCGGGAGTTGGCGAGCAGTACTTC
TRBJ2-1,TRBV2,-,CASNDQGQIEQFF,TGTGCCAGCAATGACCAGGGGCAAATTGAGCAGTTCTTC
TRBJ2-7,TRBV4-1,-,CASSQVSLGTAGYEQYF,TGCGCCAGCAGCCAAGTTAGTTTAGGGACAGCGGGCTACGAGCAGTACTTC
TRBJ1-5,TRBV2,-,CASSEAQSNQPQHF,TGTGCCAGCAGTGAAGCACAGAGCAATCAGCCCCAGCATTTT
TRBJ1-1,TRBV7-2,-,CASSVGGYGTEAFF,TGTGCCAGCAGCGTCGGGGGATACGGGACTGAAGCTTTCTTT
TRBJ2-7,TRBV6-5,-,CASSYGGRDYEQYF,TGTGCCAGCAGTTATGGTGGGCGAGATTACGAGCAGTACTTC
TRBJ1-5,TRBV30,-,CAWSGYRNNQPQHF,TGTGCCTGGAGTGGATACAGAAACAATCAGCCCCAGCATTTT
TRBJ1-1,TRBV5-1,-,CASAWGGGNTEAFF,TGCGCCAGCGCCTGGGGGGGAGGGAACACTGAAGCTTTCTTT
TRBJ2-7,TRBV2,-,CASSYSYEQYF,TGTGCCAGCAGCTACTCCTACGAGCAGTACTTC
TRBJ2-7,TRBV25-1,-,CASSRGGGSGYEQYF,TGTGCCAGCAGTCGGGGCGGGGGCTCGGGCTACGAGCAGTACTTC
TRBJ1-2,TRBV29-1,-,CSVDSPSQSYGYTF,TGCAGCGTTGATTCTCCTAGCCAGTCCTATGGCTACACCTTC
TRBJ2-7,TRBV6-5,-,CASRYSGKSYEQYF,TGTGCCAGCAGGTATTCAGGCAAGTCCTACGAGCAGTACTTC
TRBJ2-7,TRBV4-3,-,CASSQDRATYEQYF,TGCGCCAGCAGCCAAGACAGGGCCACCTACGAGCAGTACTTC
TRBJ2-4,TRBV5-1,-,CASSPQPSPDIQYF,TGCGCCAGCAGCCCTCAACCCTCCCCAGACATTCAGTACTTC
TRBJ2-2,TRBV6-1,-,CASKIGGSGGELFF,TGTGCCAGCAAGATCGGAGGGTCCGGCGGGGAGCTGTTTTTT
TRBJ1-1,TRBV5-1,TRBD1,CASSNKQGSSTEAFF,TGCGCCAGCAGCAACAAACAGGGGTCGAGCACTGAAGCTTTCTTT
TRBJ1-2,TRBV6-6,-,CASRRDDYGYTF,TGTGCCAGCCGGAGGGACGACTATGGCTACACCTTC
TRBJ1-1,TRBV5-4,TRBD1,CASSRGQGASGGTEAFF,TGTGCCAGCAGCCGGGGACAGGGGGCTTCAGGTGGCACTGAAGCTTTCTTT
TRBJ1-3,TRBV7-9,-,CASSFLRNTIYF,TGTGCCAGCAGCTTCCTCCGGAACACCATATATTTT